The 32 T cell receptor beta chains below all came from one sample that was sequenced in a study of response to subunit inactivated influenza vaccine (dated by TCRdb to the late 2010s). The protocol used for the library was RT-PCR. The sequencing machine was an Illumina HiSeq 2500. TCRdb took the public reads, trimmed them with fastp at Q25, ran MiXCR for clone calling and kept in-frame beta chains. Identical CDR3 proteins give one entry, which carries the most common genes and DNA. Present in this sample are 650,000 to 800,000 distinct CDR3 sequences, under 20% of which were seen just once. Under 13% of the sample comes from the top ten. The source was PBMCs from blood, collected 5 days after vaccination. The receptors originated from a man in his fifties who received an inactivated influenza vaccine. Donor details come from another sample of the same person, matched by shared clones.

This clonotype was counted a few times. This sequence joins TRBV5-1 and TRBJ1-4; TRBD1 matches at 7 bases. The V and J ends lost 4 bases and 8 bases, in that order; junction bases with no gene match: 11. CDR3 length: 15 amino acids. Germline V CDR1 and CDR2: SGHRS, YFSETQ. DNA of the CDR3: TGCGCCAGCAGCCAAGGGACAGAGGGACGGGAAAAACTGTTTTTT. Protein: CASSQGTEGREKLFF.

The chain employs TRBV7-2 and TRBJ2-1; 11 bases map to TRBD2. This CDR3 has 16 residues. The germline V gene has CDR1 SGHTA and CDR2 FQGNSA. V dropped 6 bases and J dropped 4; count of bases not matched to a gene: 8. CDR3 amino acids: CASSLRGLAVYNEQFF. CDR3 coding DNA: TGTGCCAGCAGTTTGAGGGGACTAGCGGTATACAATGAGCAGTTCTTC. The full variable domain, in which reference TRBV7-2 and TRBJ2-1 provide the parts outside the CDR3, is GAGVSQSPSNKVTEKGKDVELRCDPISGHTALYWYRQSLGQGLEFLIYFQGNSAPDKSGLPSDRFSAERTGGSVSTLTIQRTQQEDSAVYLCASSLRGLAVYNEQFFGPGTRLTVL.

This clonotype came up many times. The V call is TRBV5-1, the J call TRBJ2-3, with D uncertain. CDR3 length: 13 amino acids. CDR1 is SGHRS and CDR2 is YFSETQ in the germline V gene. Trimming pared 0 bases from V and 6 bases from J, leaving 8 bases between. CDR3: CASSLVRSDTQYF. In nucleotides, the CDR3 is TGCGCCAGCAGCTTGGTTAGGTCCGATACGCAGTATTTT.

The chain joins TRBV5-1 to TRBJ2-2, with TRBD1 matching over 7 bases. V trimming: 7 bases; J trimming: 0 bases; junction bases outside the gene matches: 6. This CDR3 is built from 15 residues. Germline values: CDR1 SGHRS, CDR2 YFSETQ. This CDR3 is CASRGDSTNTGELFF. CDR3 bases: TGCGCCAGCCGAGGGGACAGCACGAACACCGGGGAGCTGTTTTTT.

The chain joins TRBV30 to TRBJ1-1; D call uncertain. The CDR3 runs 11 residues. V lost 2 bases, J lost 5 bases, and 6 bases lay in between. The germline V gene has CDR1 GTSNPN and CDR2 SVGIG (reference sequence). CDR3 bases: TGTGCCTGGAGTCAGTCGACTGAAGCTTTCTTT. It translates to CAWSQSTEAFF.

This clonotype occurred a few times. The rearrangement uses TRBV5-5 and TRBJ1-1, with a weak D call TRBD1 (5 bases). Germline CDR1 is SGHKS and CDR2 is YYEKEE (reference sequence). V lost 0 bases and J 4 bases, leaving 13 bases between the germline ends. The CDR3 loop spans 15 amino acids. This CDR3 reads CASSLDGTIGTEAFF. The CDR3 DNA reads TGTGCCAGCAGCTTGGATGGGACCATAGGCACTGAAGCTTTCTTT.

CDR3 sequence: CASSHPLAAHNEQFF. CDR3 coding DNA: TGTGCCAGCAGCCATCCACTAGCGGCCCACAATGAGCAGTTCTTC. The gene calls are TRBV12-3 or TRBV12-4 and TRBJ2-1; 8 bases align to TRBD2. CDR3 length equals 15 residues. The V and J ends lost 6 bases and 5 bases, in that order; junction bases with no gene match: 9.

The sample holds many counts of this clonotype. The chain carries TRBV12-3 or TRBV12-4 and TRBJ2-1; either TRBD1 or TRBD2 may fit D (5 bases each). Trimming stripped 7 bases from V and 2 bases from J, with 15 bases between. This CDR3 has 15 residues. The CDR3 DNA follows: TGTGCCAGCAATGGTCTCGGGGCTCCCTACAATGAGCAGTTCTTC. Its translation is CASNGLGAPYNEQFF.

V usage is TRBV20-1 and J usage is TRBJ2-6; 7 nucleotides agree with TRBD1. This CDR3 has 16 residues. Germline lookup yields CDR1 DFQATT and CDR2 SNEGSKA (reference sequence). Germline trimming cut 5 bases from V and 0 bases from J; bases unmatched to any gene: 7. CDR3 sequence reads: CSAARDSSSGANVLTF. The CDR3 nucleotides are TGCAGTGCTGCAAGGGACAGCAGCTCTGGGGCCAACGTCCTGACTTTC.

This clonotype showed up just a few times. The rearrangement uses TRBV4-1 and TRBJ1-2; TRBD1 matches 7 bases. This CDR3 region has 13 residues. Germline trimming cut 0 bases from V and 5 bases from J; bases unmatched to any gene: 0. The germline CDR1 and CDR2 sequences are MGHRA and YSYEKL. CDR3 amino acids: CASSQEQGYGYTF. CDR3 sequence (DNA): TGCGCCAGCAGCCAAGAACAGGGGTATGGCTACACCTTC.

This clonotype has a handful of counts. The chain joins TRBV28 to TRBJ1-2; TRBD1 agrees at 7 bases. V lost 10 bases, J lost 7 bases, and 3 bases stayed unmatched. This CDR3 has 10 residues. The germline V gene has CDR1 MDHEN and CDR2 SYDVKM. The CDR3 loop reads CATEGAGYTF. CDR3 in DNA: TGTGCCACCGAGGGGGCTGGCTACACCTTC.

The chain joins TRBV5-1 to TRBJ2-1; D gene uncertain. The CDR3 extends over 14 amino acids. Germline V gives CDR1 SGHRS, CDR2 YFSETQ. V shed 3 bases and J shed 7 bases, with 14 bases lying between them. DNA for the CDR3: TGCGCCAGCAGCTCCACCCTTCGTTCTAATGAGCAGTTCTTC. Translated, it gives CASSSTLRSNEQFF.

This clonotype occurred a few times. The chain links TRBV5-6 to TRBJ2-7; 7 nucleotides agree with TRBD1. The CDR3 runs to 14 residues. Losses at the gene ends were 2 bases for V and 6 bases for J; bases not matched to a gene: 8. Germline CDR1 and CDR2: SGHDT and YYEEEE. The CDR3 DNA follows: TGTGCCAGCAGCTTTGTCCCCGACAGGGTCGAGCAGTACTTC. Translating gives CASSFVPDRVEQYF.

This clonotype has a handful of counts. DNA for the CDR3: TGTGCCAGCAGCTTAGGGACTCCCCCCCAGCAGTACTTC. It is translated as CASSLGTPPQQYF. The chain is built from TRBV7-2 and TRBJ2-7; a weak D match, TRBD2 (5 bases). Germline loops: CDR1 SGHTA, CDR2 FQGNSA. This CDR3 spans 13 amino acids. The V end was cut by 1 base, the J end by 8 bases, with 12 bases between.

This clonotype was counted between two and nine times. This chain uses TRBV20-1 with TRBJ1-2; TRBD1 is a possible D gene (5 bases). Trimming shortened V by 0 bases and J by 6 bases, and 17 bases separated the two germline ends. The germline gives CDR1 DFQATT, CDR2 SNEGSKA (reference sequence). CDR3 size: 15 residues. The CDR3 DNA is TGCAGTGCTAGAGATCGGCAGGGTGAGAGGAATGGCTACACCTTC. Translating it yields CSARDRQGERNGYTF.

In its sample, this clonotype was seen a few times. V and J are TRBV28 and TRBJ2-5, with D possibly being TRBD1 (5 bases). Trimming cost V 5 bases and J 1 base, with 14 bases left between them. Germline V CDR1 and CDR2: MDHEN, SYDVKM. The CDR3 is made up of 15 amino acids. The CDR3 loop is CASSETEILQETQYF. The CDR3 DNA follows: TGTGCCAGCAGTGAGACAGAGATCCTCCAAGAGACCCAGTACTTC.

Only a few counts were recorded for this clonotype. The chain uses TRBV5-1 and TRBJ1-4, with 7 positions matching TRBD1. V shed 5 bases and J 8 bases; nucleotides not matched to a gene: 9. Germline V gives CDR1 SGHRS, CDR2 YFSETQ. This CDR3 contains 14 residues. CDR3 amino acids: CASRDRDSVEKLFF. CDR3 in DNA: TGCGCCAGCAGAGACCGGGACAGCGTCGAAAAACTGTTTTTT.

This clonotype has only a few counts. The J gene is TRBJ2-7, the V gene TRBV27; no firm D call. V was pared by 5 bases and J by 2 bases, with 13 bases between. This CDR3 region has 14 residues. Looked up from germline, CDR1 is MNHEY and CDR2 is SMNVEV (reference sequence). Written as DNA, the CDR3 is TGTGCCAGCAGTCCCTCCAGGATTGCCTACGAGCAGTACTTC. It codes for CASSPSRIAYEQYF.

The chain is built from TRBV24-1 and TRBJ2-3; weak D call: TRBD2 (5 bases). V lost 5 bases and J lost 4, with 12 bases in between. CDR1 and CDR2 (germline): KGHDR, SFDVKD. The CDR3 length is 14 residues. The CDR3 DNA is TGTGCCACCAGTGGGAGAGACGGGGCAGATACGCAGTATTTT. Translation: CATSGRDGADTQYF.

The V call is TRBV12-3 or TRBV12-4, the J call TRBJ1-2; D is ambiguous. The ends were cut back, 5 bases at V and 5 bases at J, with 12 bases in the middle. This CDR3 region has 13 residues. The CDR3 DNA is TGTGCCAGCAGTCCTGGACTGGCTTATGGCTACACCTTC. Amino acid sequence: CASSPGLAYGYTF.

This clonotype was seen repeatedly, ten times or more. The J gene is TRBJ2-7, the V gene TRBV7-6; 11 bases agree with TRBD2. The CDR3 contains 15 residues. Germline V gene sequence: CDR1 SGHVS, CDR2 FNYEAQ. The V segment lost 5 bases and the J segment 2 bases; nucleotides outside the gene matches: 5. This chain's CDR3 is CASSPGTSGAYEQYF. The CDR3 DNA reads TGTGCCAGCAGCCCCGGGACTAGCGGCGCCTACGAGCAGTACTTC.

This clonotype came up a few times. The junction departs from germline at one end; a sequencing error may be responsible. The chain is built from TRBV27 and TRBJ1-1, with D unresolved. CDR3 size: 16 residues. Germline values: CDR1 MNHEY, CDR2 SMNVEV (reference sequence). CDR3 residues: CASGFIGEDPYTEAFF. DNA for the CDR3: TGTGCCAGCGGTTTTATTGGAGAGGACCCATACACTGAAGCTTTCTTT.

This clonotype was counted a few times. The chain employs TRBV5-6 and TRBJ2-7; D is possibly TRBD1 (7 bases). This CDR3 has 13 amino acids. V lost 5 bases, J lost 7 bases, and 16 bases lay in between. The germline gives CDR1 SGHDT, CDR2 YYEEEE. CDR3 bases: TGTGCCAGCAGGGAGGGGACAGTTAGAGAGCAGTACTTC. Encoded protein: CASREGTVREQYF.

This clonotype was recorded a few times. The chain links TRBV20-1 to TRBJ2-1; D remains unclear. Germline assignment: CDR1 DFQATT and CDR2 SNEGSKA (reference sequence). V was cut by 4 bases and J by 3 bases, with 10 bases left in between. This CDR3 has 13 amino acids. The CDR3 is CSAKGRNYNEQFF. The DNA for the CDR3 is TGCAGTGCTAAGGGCAGAAACTACAATGAGCAGTTCTTC.

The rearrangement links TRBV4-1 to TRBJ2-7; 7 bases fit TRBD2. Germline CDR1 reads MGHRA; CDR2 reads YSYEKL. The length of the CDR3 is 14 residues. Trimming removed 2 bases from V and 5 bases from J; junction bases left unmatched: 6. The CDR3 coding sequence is TGCGCCAGCAGCCAACCTCTGGCGGGGGACGAGCAGTACTTC. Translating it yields CASSQPLAGDEQYF.

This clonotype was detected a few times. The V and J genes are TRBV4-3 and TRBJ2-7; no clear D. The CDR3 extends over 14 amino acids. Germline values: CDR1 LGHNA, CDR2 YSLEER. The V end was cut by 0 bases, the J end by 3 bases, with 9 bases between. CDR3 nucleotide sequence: TGCGCCAGCAGCCAAGATCGCACTGACTACGAGCAGTACTTC. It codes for CASSQDRTDYEQYF.

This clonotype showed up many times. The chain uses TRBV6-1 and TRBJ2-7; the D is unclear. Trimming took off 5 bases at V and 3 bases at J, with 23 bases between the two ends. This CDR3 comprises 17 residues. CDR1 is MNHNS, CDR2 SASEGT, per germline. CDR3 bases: TGTGCCAGCAGTCCACCTCGCTGGGATGGGGTCGGCTACGAGCAGTACTTC. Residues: CASSPPRWDGVGYEQYF.

The CDR3 nucleotides read TGTGCCAGCAGTTCCAGGATCTCCTACAATGAGCAGTTCTTC. It yields the protein CASSSRISYNEQFF. J is TRBJ2-1 and V is TRBV27, with D unresolved. Trimming removed 4 bases from V and 0 bases from J, with 7 bases in between. CDR1 MNHEY and CDR2 SMNVEV come from the germline V gene (reference sequence). The CDR3 runs to 14 residues.

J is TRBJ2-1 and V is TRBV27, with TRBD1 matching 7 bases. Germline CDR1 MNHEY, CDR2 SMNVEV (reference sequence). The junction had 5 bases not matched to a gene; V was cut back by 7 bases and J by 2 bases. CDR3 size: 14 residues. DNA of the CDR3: TGTGCCAGCAAAAGGACAGGAGCCTACAATGAGCAGTTCTTC. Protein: CASKRTGAYNEQFF.

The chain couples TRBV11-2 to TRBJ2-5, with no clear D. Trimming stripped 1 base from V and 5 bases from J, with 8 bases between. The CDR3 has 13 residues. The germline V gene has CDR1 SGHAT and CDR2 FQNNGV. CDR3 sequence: CASSLVFKETQYF. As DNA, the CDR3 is TGTGCCAGCAGCTTAGTCTTTAAGGAGACCCAGTACTTC.

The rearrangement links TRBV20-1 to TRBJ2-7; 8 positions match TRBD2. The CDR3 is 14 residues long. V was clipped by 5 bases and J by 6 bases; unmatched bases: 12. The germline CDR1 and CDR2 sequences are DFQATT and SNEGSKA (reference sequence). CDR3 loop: CSAAGGGGLSEQYF. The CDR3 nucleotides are TGCAGTGCTGCGGGAGGTGGGGGCCTAAGCGAGCAGTACTTC.

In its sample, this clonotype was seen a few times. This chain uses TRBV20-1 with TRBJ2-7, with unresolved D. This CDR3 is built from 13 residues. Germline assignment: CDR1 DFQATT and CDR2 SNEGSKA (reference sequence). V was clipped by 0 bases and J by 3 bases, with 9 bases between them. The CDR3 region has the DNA TGCAGTGCTAGAGATCTAGAGAACTACGAGCAGTACTTC. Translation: CSARDLENYEQYF.